This T cell receptor beta chain is from a study of response to subunit inactivated influenza vaccine. Germline values: CDR1 SGHRS, CDR2 YFSETQ. V was clipped by 0 bases and J by 1 base, with 5 bases between them. This CDR3 is built from 13 residues. Study observations and caveats: The authors offered the suggestion that each seasonal influenza vaccination recruits few new T cells.

This clonotype was found many times. Its specificity is not known. TCRdb analysed the RT-PCR reads with MiXCR anew, one entry per CDR3 protein. The sample records almost 600,000 distinct CDR3 sequences, 14% being singletons. The sample in question was PBMCs from blood, obtained 11 to 12 days after vaccination. V gene TRBV5-1 combines with J gene TRBJ2-7, with D tentatively TRBD1 (5 bases). The origin of this receptor is a man aged 50 to 59 who received an inactivated influenza vaccine. CDR3 bases: TGCGCCAGCAGCTTGGACAGGTCCTACGAGCAGTACTTC. Its protein is CASSLDRSYEQYF.